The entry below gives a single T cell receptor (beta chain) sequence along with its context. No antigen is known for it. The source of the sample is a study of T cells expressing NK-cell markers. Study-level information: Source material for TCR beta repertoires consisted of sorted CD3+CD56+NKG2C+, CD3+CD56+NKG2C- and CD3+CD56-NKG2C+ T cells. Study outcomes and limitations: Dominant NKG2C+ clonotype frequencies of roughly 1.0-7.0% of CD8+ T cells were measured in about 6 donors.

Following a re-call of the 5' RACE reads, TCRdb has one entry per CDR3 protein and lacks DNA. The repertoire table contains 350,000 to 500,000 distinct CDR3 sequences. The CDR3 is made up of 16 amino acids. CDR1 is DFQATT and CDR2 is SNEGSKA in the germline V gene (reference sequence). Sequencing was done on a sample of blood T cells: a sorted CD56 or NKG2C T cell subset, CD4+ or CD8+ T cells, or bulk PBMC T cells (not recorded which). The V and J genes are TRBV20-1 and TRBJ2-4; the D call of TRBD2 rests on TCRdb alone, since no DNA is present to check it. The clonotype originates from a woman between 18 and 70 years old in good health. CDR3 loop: CSAPNPIRAGIAIQYF.